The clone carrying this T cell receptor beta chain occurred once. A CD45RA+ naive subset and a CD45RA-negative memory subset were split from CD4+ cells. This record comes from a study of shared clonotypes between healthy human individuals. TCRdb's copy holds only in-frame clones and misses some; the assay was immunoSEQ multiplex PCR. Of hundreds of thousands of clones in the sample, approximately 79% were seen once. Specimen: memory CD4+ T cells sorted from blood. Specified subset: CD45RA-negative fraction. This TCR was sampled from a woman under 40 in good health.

CDR3 DNA sequence: TGTGCCAGCAGTTCCCCTACTAGACACGAGCAGTACTTC. It is translated as CASSSPTRHEQYF. V and J are TRBV27 and TRBJ2-7, with a possible D match to TRBD2 (5 bases). Germline V gene lookup returns CDR1 MNHEY and CDR2 SMNVEV (reference sequence). The CDR3 has 13 amino acids. The germline V and J ends were trimmed by 4 bases and 5 bases, with 12 bases remaining between them.